This TCR beta chain was identified during a study of cytotoxic CD8 clonotypes in ibrutinib-treated CLL. Study background: After treatment lasting a median roughly 13 months, range 6 to 36, response samples were collected.

The CDR3 covers 14 residues. Trimming took off 2 bases at V and 3 bases at J, with 10 bases between the two ends. Germline assignment: CDR1 PRHDT and CDR2 FYEKMQ (reference sequence). Here immunoSEQ multiplex PCR was the method, and the copy in TCRdb shows in-frame clones only, minus some. Of under 300,000 clones in the sample, approximately 76% were seen once. The chain uses TRBV13 and TRBJ1-2, with no clear D. Material: PBMCs, obtained at disease progression, from a patient treated with ibrutinib. This clonotype was sampled from a human donor with chronic lymphocytic leukemia. This CDR3 reads CASSLRGFDYGYTF. The CDR3 DNA reads TGTGCCAGCAGCTTACGGGGTTTCGACTATGGCTACACCTTC.